Sequencing of this T cell receptor beta chain was carried out in a study of response to subunit inactivated influenza vaccine. In germline, CDR1 is DFQATT, CDR2 SNEGSKA (reference sequence). The V end lost 6 bases, the J end lost 4 bases, and 19 bases lay between the germline ends. The CDR3 has 15 residues. One entry per CDR3 protein, called by TCRdb with MiXCR from the RT-PCR reads. This repertoire shows 750,000 to 850,000 distinct CDR3 sequences, approximately 17% found once; its top ten account for 11%. J is TRBJ1-5 and V is TRBV20-1; no clear D gene. The sequenced sample was PBMCs from blood, obtained approximately 5 days after vaccination. The sequence was collected from a man aged 50 or older who received an inactivated influenza vaccine. CDR3 sequence (DNA): TGCAGTGCCCGTGAGGGTGGGCGCCTAAATCAGCCCCAGCATTTT. Encoded protein: CSAREGGRLNQPQHF.